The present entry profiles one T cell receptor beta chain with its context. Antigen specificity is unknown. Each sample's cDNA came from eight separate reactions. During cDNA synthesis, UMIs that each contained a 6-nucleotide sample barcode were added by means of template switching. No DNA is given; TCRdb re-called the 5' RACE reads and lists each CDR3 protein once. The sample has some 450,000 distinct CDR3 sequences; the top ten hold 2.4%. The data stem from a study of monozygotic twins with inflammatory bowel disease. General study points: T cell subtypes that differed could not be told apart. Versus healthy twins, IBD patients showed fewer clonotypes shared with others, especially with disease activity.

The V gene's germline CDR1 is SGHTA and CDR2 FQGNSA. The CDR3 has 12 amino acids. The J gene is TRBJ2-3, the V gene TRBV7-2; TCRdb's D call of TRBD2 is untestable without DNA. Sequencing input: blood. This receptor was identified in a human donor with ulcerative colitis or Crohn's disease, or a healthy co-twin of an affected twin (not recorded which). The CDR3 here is CASGLWGGAQYF.